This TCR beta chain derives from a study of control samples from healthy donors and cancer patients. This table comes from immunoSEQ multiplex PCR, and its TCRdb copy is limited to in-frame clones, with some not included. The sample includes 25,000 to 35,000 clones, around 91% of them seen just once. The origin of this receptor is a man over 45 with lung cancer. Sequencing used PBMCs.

The DNA of the CDR3 is TGTGCCAGCAGCCCCCAACCGGGACTAGCGGCACCTAATGAGCAGTTCTTC. Translated, it gives CASSPQPGLAAPNEQFF. V is TRBV3-1 (or the pseudogene TRBV3-2) and J is TRBJ2-1; 11 nucleotides agree with TRBD2. V lost 4 bases, J lost 7 bases, and 12 bases stayed unmatched. The CDR3 sequence is 17 residues long. From germline, CDR1 is LGHDT and CDR2 YNNKEL (reference sequence).